These T cell receptor beta chains were read from a single sample in a study of PD-1 blockade in classical Hodgkin lymphoma. TCRdb keeps only in-frame clones here, not all; method: immunoSEQ multiplex PCR. The table has about 100,000 clones, roughly 88% seen once; the top ten hold more than 9%. The sequencing used peripheral blood mononuclear cells (PBMCs), collected at baseline. The receptor source for this set is a human donor with classical Hodgkin lymphoma. CDR3s leave out the opening cysteine and the closing phenylalanine or tryptophan. The order of the fields is V gene, CDR3 protein.

>TRBV2
ASSEASAGANVLT
>TRBV19
ASSIVTGENQPQH
>TRBV2
ASSGLNEKLF
>TRBV5-4
ASSLGGGTEAF
>TRBV5-4
ASSLDWDGNYGYT
>TRBV7-2
ASSKDYLGELF
>TRBV9
ASSVDPPGSGTDTQY
>TRBV6-6
ASSLTVLNTEAF
>TRBV6-5
ASSPGRGETQY
>TRBV9
ASSVGGQNYGYT
>TRBV9
ASAMGGGPPSQTGELF
>TRBV6-1
ASRVGQEGGYT
>TRBV6-5
ASSWTGPGEKLF
>TRBV19
ASSILGGRPNQPQH
>TRBV27
ASTPGARVGNEQF
>TRBV5-1
ASSLGIASREQY
>TRBV7-8
ASSLATGVQF
>TRBV5-1
ASSRDRAYGYT
>TRBV6-5
ASSELTGHEQY
>TRBV19
ASSIGGTGGYEQY
>TRBV6-1
ASSERDLYEQY
>TRBV13
ASSLTQETQY
>TRBV28
ASSLGGAYYNEQF
>TRBV5-4
ASSPGGIAGGSHEQY
>TRBV25-1
ASSEETSGASYEQY
>TRBV7-2
ASSLAGTYNQPQH
>TRBV28
ASSLPGLGQVGELF
>TRBV29-1
SGRTERNTEAF
>TRBV6-6
ASSYSGQGANNEQF
>TRBV19
ASSIGFETQY
>TRBV6-1
ASSEAPGNTYEQY
>TRBV28
ASRGAGITEAF
>TRBV9
ASSPRTSGTYEQY
>TRBV7-3
ASSVTGGEETQY
>TRBV5-4
ASSFTGSEAF
>TRBV19
ASSIVAALSTDTQY
>TRBV5-1
ASSFPSGSLKNEQF
>TRBV2
ASRVGLNTEAF
>TRBV7-6
ASSLTTGDQPQH